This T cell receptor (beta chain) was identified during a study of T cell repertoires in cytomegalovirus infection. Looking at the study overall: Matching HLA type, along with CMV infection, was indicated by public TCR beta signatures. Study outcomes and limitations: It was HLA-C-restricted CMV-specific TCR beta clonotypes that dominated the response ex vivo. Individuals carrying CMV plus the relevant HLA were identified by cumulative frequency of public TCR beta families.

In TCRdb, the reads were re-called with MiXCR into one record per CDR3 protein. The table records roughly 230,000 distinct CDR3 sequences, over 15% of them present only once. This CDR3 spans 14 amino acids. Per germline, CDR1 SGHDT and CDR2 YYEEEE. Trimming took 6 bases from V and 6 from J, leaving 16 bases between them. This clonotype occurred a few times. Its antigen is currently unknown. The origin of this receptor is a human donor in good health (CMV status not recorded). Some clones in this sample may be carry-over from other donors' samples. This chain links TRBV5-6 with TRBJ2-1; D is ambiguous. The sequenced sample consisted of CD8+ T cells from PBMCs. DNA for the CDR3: TGTGCCAGCACTTCCCAGGACGTTAGCAATGAGCAGTTCTTC. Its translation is CASTSQDVSNEQFF.